A selection of T cell receptor beta chains follows, all from one sample in a study of cytomegalovirus exposure and HLA in healthy donors. Repertoires were generated with immunoSEQ multiplex PCR, while TCRdb's copy carries only in-frame clones and drops some. This sample has around 260,000 clones, with over 70% found just once. The sample was PBMCs. The receptors stem from a girl aged 2 to 9 in good health and CMV-seronegative. The CDR3 runs from the conserved cysteine through the conserved F or W. The order of the fields is clone size, V gene, J gene, D gene, CDR3 DNA, CDR3 protein. The D gene is left open where the match is weak. Some rows have no size entry. The others give once, few or many, or a class for an expanded clone.

>few|TRBV28|TRBJ2-1|TRBD1
TGTGCCAGCAGTGGGGGACAGTTACCCTACAATGAGCAGTTCTTC
CASSGGQLPYNEQFF
>NA|TRBV29-1|TRBJ2-3|NA
TGCAGCGCCGATGGAGGGCCAAATTTACACACACACACAGATACGCAGTATTTT
CSADGGPNLHTHTDTQYF
>few|TRBV7-9|TRBJ1-1|TRBD1
TGTTCCAGCAGCAGACGGACAGGCGGTTCCCTGGGCGACACTGAAGCTTTCTTT
CSSSRRTGGSLGDTEAFF
>NA|TRBV13|TRBJ2-7|TRBD2
TGTGCCAGCAGCGCGCGGGGGTACGAGCAGTACTTC
CASSARGYEQYF
>NA|TRBV4-1|TRBJ2-2|TRBD2
TGCGCCAGCAGCGCCACACCTAGCGGGATGGGACCCGGGGAGCTGTTTTTT
CASSATPSGMGPGELFF
>once|TRBV29-1|TRBJ2-1|NA
TGCAGCGTCCCGGCGGCCAGATACAATGAGCAGTTCTTC
CSVPAARYNEQFF
>once|TRBV27|TRBJ1-1|NA
TGTGCCAGCGGCGTGACACCGAACGCTGAAGCTTTCTTT
CASGVTPNAEAFF
>NA|TRBV11-2|TRBJ2-3|TRBD2
TGTGCCAGCAGCCGGACTAGCAGGTTAGATACGCAGTATTTT
CASSRTSRLDTQYF
>NA|TRBV2|TRBJ2-7|TRBD1
TGTGCCAGCGATGCAGGGGGCGCTGTCTACGAGCAGTACTTC
CASDAGGAVYEQYF
>NA|TRBV18|TRBJ1-2|NA
TGTGCCAGCTCACCATCGAACACTAACTATGGCTACACCTTC
CASSPSNTNYGYTF
>NA|TRBV4-1|TRBJ1-4|NA
TGCGCCAGCAGCCGCGCGGGACCTGCGGCTAATGAAAAACTGTTTTTT
CASSRAGPAANEKLFF
>NA|TRBV5-1|TRBJ2-2|NA
TGCGCCAGCAGCTTGGCCGTCGGGTACACCGGGGAGCTGTTTTTT
CASSLAVGYTGELFF
>NA|TRBV5-5|TRBJ2-1|TRBD2
TGTGCCAGCAGCTTGAGGACTAGTGGCTGGTCGTACGAGCAGTTCTTC
CASSLRTSGWSYEQFF
>once|TRBV5-1|TRBJ2-3|TRBD2
TGCGCCACCACCCAGCGGGGGGGCCCAGATACGCAGTATTTT
CATTQRGGPDTQYF
>NA|TRBV5-4|TRBJ1-2|NA
TGTGCCAGCAAGCCAGAGGCTAGTTCTGGCTACACCTTC
CASKPEASSGYTF
>NA|TRBV5-1|TRBJ2-1|NA
TGCGCCAGCAGCTTAGGGGCGGATTCCGGCTCCTACAATGAGCAGTTCTTC
CASSLGADSGSYNEQFF
>NA|TRBV11-2|TRBJ1-1|TRBD1
TGTGCCAGCAGCTTGGAAACAGGGGGGGGAACTGAAGCTTTCTTT
CASSLETGGGTEAFF
>NA|TRBV5-6|TRBJ2-7|NA
TGTGCCAGCAGCTTAGGGAGCTCCTACGAGCAGTACTTC
CASSLGSSYEQYF
>NA|TRBV7-3|TRBJ1-1|NA
TGTGCCAGCAGCTTAAGGTTGGCCGCTGGGAACACTGAAGCTTTCTTT
CASSLRLAAGNTEAFF
>NA|TRBV4-2|TRBJ1-6|NA
TGTGCCAGCAGCGGAAACAGTTTCGAGTCACCCCTCCACTTT
CASSGNSFESPLHF
>NA|TRBV7-7|TRBJ2-1|NA
TGTGCCAGCAGCTTAGGTCACGGCGGTGGTGAGCAGTTCTTC
CASSLGHGGGEQFF
>NA|TRBV28|TRBJ1-3|TRBD1
TGTGCCAGCACTCCGGCAGGGGGTGGAAACACCATATATTTT
CASTPAGGGNTIYF
>NA|TRBV5-1|TRBJ1-1|NA
TGCGCCAGCAGCTTGTGGAGGCCTCATGAAGCTTTCTTT
CASSLWRPHEAFF
>NA|TRBV23-1|TRBJ2-6|NA
TGCGCCAGCAGTCCACTAGGGCTTGGGGCCAACGTCCTGACTTTC
CASSPLGLGANVLTF
>NA|TRBV2|TRBJ2-4|TRBD1
TGTGCCAGCAGTGAGCTCGGGACAGAAAACATTCAGTACTTC
CASSELGTENIQYF
>NA|TRBV7-9|TRBJ1-1|TRBD1
TGTGCCAGCATGTACATCGGGACAGGTGAAGCTTTCTTT
CASMYIGTGEAFF
>NA|TRBV29-1|TRBJ2-1|NA
TGCAGCATACGACTAAGCGGGTGGGGTGGGGAGCAGTTCTTC
CSIRLSGWGGEQFF
>NA|TRBV11-2|TRBJ2-1|NA
TGTGCCAGCAGCCAGATCTCGGGAATACTCAATGAGCAGTTCTTC
CASSQISGILNEQFF
>NA|TRBV28|TRBJ2-7|NA
TGTGCCAGCAGTAGAGGGCCCTACGAGCAGTACTTC
CASSRGPYEQYF
>NA|TRBV7-8|TRBJ2-1|TRBD2
TGTGCCAGCAGCTCTAGCGGGAGAGGGTCCGATGAGCAGTTCTTC
CASSSSGRGSDEQFF
>NA|TRBV5-1|TRBJ2-7|NA
TGCGCCAGCAGCTTGGGTCCCGGGGGCGAGCAGTACTTC
CASSLGPGGEQYF
>NA|TRBV27|TRBJ2-5|NA
TGTGCCAGCAGTTTAAGGGGTAGACCAGAGACCCAGTACTTC
CASSLRGRPETQYF
>NA|TRBV6-1|TRBJ1-2|TRBD1
TGTGCCAGCAGTGAAATTTGGGGGACAGGGGCCGGCTATGGCTACACCTTC
CASSEIWGTGAGYGYTF
>NA|TRBV13|TRBJ1-1|NA
TGTGCCAGCAGCTTTAGGACTTCCCCCGCGGCGGTTGCCCGAATGAACACTGAAGCTTTCTTT
CASSFRTSPAAVARMNTEAFF
>NA|TRBV11-1|TRBJ2-7|TRBD1
TGTGCCAGCAGCTTAGGAGGGACAGGGCCCTACGAGCAGTACTTC
CASSLGGTGPYEQYF
>NA|TRBV28|TRBJ2-3|TRBD2
TGTGCCAGCAGGGTCGCTAGCGGGTCCACAGATACGCAGTATTTT
CASRVASGSTDTQYF
>NA|TRBV15|TRBJ2-3|NA
TGTGCCACCAGCAGAGATCCTATGGGGGGGACATCAGATACGCAGTATTTT
CATSRDPMGGTSDTQYF
>NA|TRBV18|TRBJ2-2|TRBD2
TGTGCCAGCTCACCAAGACTAGCGGGGGGGCCGGAACCGAACACCGGGGAGCTGTTTTTT
CASSPRLAGGPEPNTGELFF
>NA|TRBV29-1|TRBJ2-1|NA
TGCAGCGTTATGGGTGCAGTGGGGGCAAAAGTTGAGCAGTTCTTC
CSVMGAVGAKVEQFF
>NA|TRBV28|TRBJ1-6|NA
TGTGCCAGCAGTCTCCCTCCGACAAGGTGGGGGGATTCACCCCTCCACTTT
CASSLPPTRWGDSPLHF
>NA|TRBV7-6|TRBJ2-7|TRBD2
TGTGCCAGCAGCTTTGGGGAGGGCGAGCAGTACTTC
CASSFGEGEQYF
>NA|TRBV4-2|TRBJ2-6|TRBD2
TGTGCCAGCAGCCAAGATTGGGTAGCGGGGGCTGGGGCCAACGTCCTGACTTTC
CASSQDWVAGAGANVLTF
>NA|TRBV2|TRBJ2-1|NA
TGTGCCAGCAGTGAACAGGGAATTAATGAGCAGTTCTTC
CASSEQGINEQFF
>NA|TRBV2|TRBJ2-5|NA
TGTGCCAGCAGTGAACAGGGAGAGACCCAGTACTTC
CASSEQGETQYF